What follows describes a single T cell receptor beta chain. The template was genomic DNA from peripheral blood, not RNA. This sample is part of a study of T cell repertoires in aging, cancer and after chemotherapy. Study in general: Clear clonal overlap appeared across healthy donor samples taken over several months to years.

Rearranged V-D-J TRB sequences were amplified with a mixed TRB-A/B primer pool. Via MiXCR, TCRdb re-called the multiplex PCR reads, giving one row per CDR3 protein. The data show some 10,000 distinct CDR3 sequences, around 33% seen once. The receptor was derived from a human donor in good health. Sequencing was performed on blood.

As DNA, the CDR3 is TGTGCCAGTAGTCCCCTTGGGGGGCTACCCTACGAGCAGTACTTC. It is translated as CASSPLGGLPYEQYF. The genes are TRBV19 and TRBJ2-7, with D perhaps matching TRBD1 or TRBD2 (6 bases each). The CDR3 sequence is 15 residues long. Trimming left V 5 bases short and J 2 bases short, with 16 bases between. Germline assignment: CDR1 LNHDA and CDR2 SQIVND (reference sequence).